Each of the 5 T cell receptor beta chains below was sequenced from the same sample in a study of Graves' ophthalmopathy and Graves' hyperthyroidism. Amplifying from RNA transcripts, the study obtained TCR beta CDR3 regions. In the first round, RT-PCR was carried out with HTBI primers, and a multiplex PCR formed the second round. TCRdb re-derived calls from the multiplex PCR reads in MiXCR, one entry per CDR3 protein. Here the sample spans roughly 400,000 distinct CDR3 sequences, just over 15% being singletons. Sequencing was done on a sample of peripheral blood. The receptors derive from a young woman with stable Graves' hyperthyroidism.

This clonotype was found once. V usage is TRBV12-3 or TRBV12-4 and J usage is TRBJ2-5; no firm D call. The CDR3 runs 13 residues. V dropped 5 bases and J dropped 5 bases, with 12 bases sitting between them. CDR3 in DNA: TGTGCCAGCAGTCCGACCATGGGGGAGACCCAGTACTTC. The encoded protein is CASSPTMGETQYF.

In this sample, this clonotype turned up many times. V usage is TRBV12-3 or TRBV12-4 and J usage is TRBJ1-5, with D perhaps TRBD1 (5 bases). The CDR3 spans 12 residues. The V gene lost 5 bases and the J gene lost 10 bases, with 12 bases spanning the gap. In DNA form, the CDR3 reads TGTGCCAGCAGTGCAGGGACTGACCCCCAGCATTTT. Translated, it gives CASSAGTDPQHF.

For this clonotype: A much larger clone is a single base away; this may be a read error. The V and J genes are TRBV5-5 and TRBJ2-7, with D uncertain. CDR1 and CDR2 (germline): SGHKS, YYEKEE (reference sequence). The CDR3 runs to 14 residues. The CDR3 reads CACSLVWGRGEQYF. CDR3 sequence (DNA): TGTGCCTGCAGCTTGGTATGGGGAAGAGGCGAGCAGTACTTC.

This clonotype was recorded at least ten times. This chain connects TRBV11-3 to TRBJ2-7, with D unclear. The CDR3 covers 13 residues. Germline CDR1 SGHNT, CDR2 YENEEA. The V end lost 10 bases, the J end lost 0 bases, and 13 bases lay between the germline ends. The CDR3: CATEELSSYEQYF. The CDR3 nucleotides are TGTGCCACCGAGGAACTCTCCTCCTACGAGCAGTACTTC.

This clonotype was seen more than once but under ten times. The chain is built from TRBV6-2 or TRBV6-3 and TRBJ1-1, with TRBD1 identical over 10 bases. The CDR3 loop spans 16 amino acids. Unmatched junction bases numbered 1, after V lost 0 bases and J lost 0 bases. CDR1 and CDR2 (germline): MNHEY, SVGEGT. The CDR3 reads CASSYSTGGLNTEAFF. CDR3 bases: TGTGCCAGCAGTTACTCGACAGGGGGCTTGAACACTGAAGCTTTCTTT.